Below, 10 T cell receptor beta chains from the same sample are listed, as sequenced in a study of blood T cell repertoires in COVID-19. This table comes from immunoSEQ multiplex PCR, and its TCRdb copy is limited to in-frame clones, with some not included. This sample has fewer than 250,000 clones, with about 86% found just once. The sequencing input was peripheral blood. The receptors stem from a man aged 50 or older with active or convalescent COVID-19.

This sequence joins TRBV10-2 and TRBJ2-1; 11 positions agree with TRBD2. This CDR3 contains 18 residues. The trim removed 0 bases at V and 10 bases at J, leaving 14 bases unmatched. Germline V lookup: CDR1 WSHSY, CDR2 SAAADI. The DNA of the CDR3 is TGCGCCAGCAGTGAGTCCAGTGAGAGGGTAGCGGGGGGGCGCGAGCAGTTCTTC. Translation gives CASSESSERVAGGREQFF.

The V call is TRBV5-1, the J call TRBJ2-2, with TRBD1 matching over 7 bases. The V gene's germline CDR1 is SGHRS and CDR2 YFSETQ. This CDR3 has 15 amino acids. The trim removed 2 bases at V and 6 bases at J, leaving 7 bases unmatched. The chain's CDR3 is CASSFGTVNAGELFF. The CDR3 DNA is TGCGCCAGCAGCTTTGGGACAGTTAACGCCGGGGAGCTGTTTTTT.

The rearrangement uses TRBV5-4 and TRBJ2-7; TRBD1 matches at 9 bases. CDR1 is SGHNT, CDR2 YYREEE, per germline (reference sequence). V lost 4 bases, J lost 5 bases, and 16 bases stayed unmatched. This CDR3 region has 17 residues. The CDR3 here is CASSLPGTGMLSHEQYF. The CDR3 DNA reads TGTGCCAGCAGCCTTCCGGGGACAGGGATGTTATCTCACGAGCAGTACTTC.

The rearrangement links TRBV5-5 to TRBJ1-6, with 12 bases that match TRBD1. Trimming cost V 4 bases and J 7 bases; bases outside gene matches: 9. The germline CDR1 and CDR2 sequences are SGHKS and YYEKEE (reference sequence). This CDR3 contains 17 residues. The CDR3 nucleotides are TGTGCCAGCAGCCTTGGGACAGGGGGCTTGGGGAATTCACCCCTCCACTTT. It encodes CASSLGTGGLGNSPLHF.

This chain uses TRBV4-1 with TRBJ2-4; TRBD2 aligns across 10 bases. The trim removed 4 bases at V and 0 bases at J, leaving 9 bases unmatched. CDR1 MGHRA and CDR2 YSYEKL come from the germline V gene. The CDR3 has 18 amino acids. CDR3 nucleotides: TGCGCCAGCAGCCCGGCTAGCGGGGGATCTCCAGCCAAAAACATTCAGTACTTC. Translated: CASSPASGGSPAKNIQYF.

Comments on this clone: Other DNA sequences of this sample code for an identical CDR3. The chain combines TRBV10-1 with TRBJ2-1; D call uncertain. The CDR3 is 11 residues long. With 3 bases removed from V and 6 bases from J, the gap between germline ends came to 3 bases. Germline-derived CDR1 and CDR2 are WNHNN and SYGVQD (reference sequence). The CDR3 sequence: CASSDSNEQFF. The CDR3 region has the DNA TGCGCCAGCAGTGACTCCAATGAGCAGTTCTTC.

This chain uses TRBV15 with TRBJ2-5; 10 nucleotides align to TRBD2. This CDR3 contains 15 residues. Germline lookup yields CDR1 LNHNV and CDR2 YYDKDF (reference sequence). V trimming: 3 bases; J trimming: 1 base; junction bases outside the gene matches: 2. The CDR3 nucleotides are TGTGCCACCAGCAGTAAGCGGGGGGGCCAAGAGACCCAGTACTTC. It translates to CATSSKRGGQETQYF. Drawing the rest from reference TRBV15 and TRBJ2-5, the complete variable domain is DAMVIQNPRYQVTQFGKPVTLSCSQTLNHNVMYWYQQKSSQAPKLLFHYYDKDFNNEADTPDNFQSRRPNTSFCFLDIRSPGLGDTAMYLCATSSKRGGQETQYFGPGTRLLVL.

The chain couples TRBV13 to TRBJ2-5; weak D call: TRBD2 (6 bases). Germline V gives CDR1 PRHDT, CDR2 FYEKMQ (reference sequence). This CDR3 has 20 residues. V was pared by 1 base and J by 3 bases, with 27 bases between. The CDR3 spells CASSLEAGRGYTPGEETQYF. The CDR3 DNA reads as TGTGCCAGCAGCTTAGAAGCGGGTAGGGGTTATACCCCGGGGGAAGAGACCCAGTACTTC.

V gene TRBV5-1 combines with J gene TRBJ2-2; 11 bases agree with TRBD2. V was pared by 0 bases and J by 1 base, with 2 bases of the junction left unmatched. Germline CDR1 is SGHRS and CDR2 is YFSETQ. This CDR3 region has 17 residues. DNA for the CDR3: TGCGCCAGCAGCTTGGCTCTAGCGGGAGGGAACACCGGGGAGCTGTTTTTT. It yields the protein CASSLALAGGNTGELFF.

This clone has just one count. The V gene is TRBV18, the J gene TRBJ1-5; 8 nucleotides line up with TRBD1. CDR1 and CDR2 (germline): KGHSH, LQKENI. This CDR3 contains 13 residues. V was pared by 6 bases and J by 6 bases, with 4 bases of the junction left unmatched. CDR3 nucleotides: TGTGCCAGCTCCCCAGGGACAGGTCAGCCCCAGCATTTT. This codes for CASSPGTGQPQHF.